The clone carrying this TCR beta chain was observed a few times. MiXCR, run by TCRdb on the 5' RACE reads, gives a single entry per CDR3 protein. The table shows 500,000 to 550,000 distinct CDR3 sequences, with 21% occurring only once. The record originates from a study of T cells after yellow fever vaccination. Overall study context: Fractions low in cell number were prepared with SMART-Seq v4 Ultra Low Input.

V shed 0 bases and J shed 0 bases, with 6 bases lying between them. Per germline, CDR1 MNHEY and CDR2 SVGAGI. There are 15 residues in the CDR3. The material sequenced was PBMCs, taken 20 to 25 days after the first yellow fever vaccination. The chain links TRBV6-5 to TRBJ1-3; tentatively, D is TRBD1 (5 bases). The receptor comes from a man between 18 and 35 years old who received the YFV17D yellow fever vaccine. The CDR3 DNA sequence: TGTGCCAGCAGTTACTCGGGACGCTCTGGAAACACCATATATTTT. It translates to CASSYSGRSGNTIYF.